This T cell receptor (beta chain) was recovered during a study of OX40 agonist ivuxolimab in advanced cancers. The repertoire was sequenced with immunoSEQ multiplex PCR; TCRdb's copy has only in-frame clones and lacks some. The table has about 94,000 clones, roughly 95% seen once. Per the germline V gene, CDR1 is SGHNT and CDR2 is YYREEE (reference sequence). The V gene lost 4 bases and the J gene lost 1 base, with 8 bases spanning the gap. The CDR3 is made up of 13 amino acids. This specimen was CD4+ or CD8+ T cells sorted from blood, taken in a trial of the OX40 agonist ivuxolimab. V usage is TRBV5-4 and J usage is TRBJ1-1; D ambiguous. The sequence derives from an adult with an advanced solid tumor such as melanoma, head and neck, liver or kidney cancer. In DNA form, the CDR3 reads TGTGCCAGCAGCACCCCAAGGAACACTGAAGCTTTCTTT. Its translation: CASSTPRNTEAFF.